These 30 T cell receptor beta chains came from one sample sequenced in a study of patients and donors after allogeneic stem cell transplantation (dated by TCRdb to the early 2020s). Library preparation was by RT-PCR. TCRdb records NextSeq 550 as the sequencer. TCRdb trimmed the raw reads at Q25, called clones with MiXCR and kept productive beta chains. Identical CDR3 proteins give one entry, which carries the most common genes and DNA. Counted in this sample were a few hundred thousand distinct CDR3 sequences; 14% of them appeared once. 9.5% to 13% of the sample rests with the top ten. Sequenced input: blood, either unsorted or a sorted T cell fraction (not recorded which). Receptors originate from a human donor who was either an allogeneic HSCT recipient or a stem cell or donor lymphocyte infusion donor (not recorded which). It is not recorded whose cells these are; they may come from a transplant donor.

This clonotype has a handful of counts. The rearrangement uses TRBV7-7 and TRBJ2-3; 11 bases match TRBD2. The CDR3 has 17 residues. V shed 4 bases and J 0 bases; nucleotides not matched to a gene: 6. Germline CDR1 and CDR2: SSHAT and FNYEAQ (reference sequence). CDR3 coding DNA: TGTGCCAGCAGCTCCGGGTTAGCGGGAGGGAGCACAGATACGCAGTATTTT. Its translation is CASSSGLAGGSTDTQYF. The full variable domain, completed using reference TRBV7-7 and TRBJ2-3, is GAGVSQSPRYKVTKRGQDVTLRCDPISSHATLYWYQQALGQGPEFLTYFNYEAQPDKSGLPSDRFSAERPEGSISTLTIQRTEQRDSAMYRCASSSGLAGGSTDTQYFGPGTRLTVL.

This clonotype was seen a handful of times. The rearrangement joins TRBV7-9 to TRBJ2-5, with D possibly matching TRBD1 (6 bases). CDR1 is SEHNR, CDR2 FQNEAQ, per germline (reference sequence). The CDR3 consists of 13 residues. V dropped 5 bases and J dropped 2 bases, with 9 bases sitting between them. The CDR3 DNA reads TGTGCCAGCAGCCCCGACAGGCAAGAGACCCAGTACTTC. Residues: CASSPDRQETQYF.

This clonotype was counted between two and nine times. The gene calls are TRBV12-3 or TRBV12-4 and TRBJ2-1; no clear D gene. V lost 3 bases to trimming and J lost 4 bases, with 13 bases between them. This CDR3 contains 15 residues. The CDR3 region is CASSFRPPRYNEQFF. As DNA, the CDR3 is TGTGCCAGCAGTTTTAGGCCGCCCCGTTACAATGAGCAGTTCTTC.

There are many counts of this clonotype. The CDR3 DNA is TGTGCCATCAGTGAACAGGGAAACACTGAAGCTTTCTTT. Its protein is CAISEQGNTEAFF. This rearrangement joins TRBV10-3 to TRBJ1-1; possibly TRBD1 for D (6 bases). CDR1 and CDR2 from the germline V gene are ENHRY and SYGVKD. The germline V and J ends were trimmed by 3 bases and 2 bases, with 7 bases remaining between them. This CDR3 is built from 13 residues.

This chain connects TRBV6-1 to TRBJ1-2; weak D call: TRBD1 (6 bases). The germline V gene has CDR1 MNHNS and CDR2 SASEGT. This CDR3 spans 15 amino acids. Between the trimmed V and J ends, which lost 2 bases and 8 bases, there was a span of 18 bases. CDR3 protein: CASSERNRDVDGYTF. As DNA, the CDR3 is TGTGCCAGCAGTGAAAGGAACAGGGACGTCGACGGCTACACCTTC.

This chain links TRBV20-1 with TRBJ2-3, with D possibly TRBD1 on 5 matching bases. Germline V CDR1 and CDR2: DFQATT, SNEGSKA (reference sequence). The CDR3 covers 12 residues. V lost 7 bases to trimming and J lost 4 bases, with 12 bases between them. The CDR3 DNA sequence: TGCAGTGTTGAGGACAAAGCAGATACGCAGTATTTT. Its protein is CSVEDKADTQYF.

This clonotype came up a few times. V and J are TRBV19 and TRBJ1-4; 9 bases map to TRBD1. The CDR3 is 13 residues long. CDR1 and CDR2 from the germline V gene are LNHDA and SQIVND (reference sequence). Trimming removed 6 bases from V and 8 bases from J; junction bases left unmatched: 4. The CDR3, as DNA: TGTGCCAGTAGAAGGGACAGGGTGGAAAAACTGTTTTTT. It specifies CASRRDRVEKLFF.

Many counts were recorded for this clonotype. CDR3 DNA sequence: TGTGCCAGCAGTTTCCGGACGCAGAATAGCAATCAGCCCCAGCATTTT. It translates to CASSFRTQNSNQPQHF. V and J are TRBV12-3 or TRBV12-4 and TRBJ1-5; D remains ambiguous. The CDR3 is 16 residues long. Trimming took off 3 bases at V and 0 bases at J, with 12 bases between the two ends.

This clonotype was picked up a small number of times. The rearrangement joins TRBV6-1 to TRBJ2-7; 10 bases align to TRBD2. The CDR3 runs 16 residues. Germline CDR1 MNHNS, CDR2 SASEGT. V was clipped by 5 bases and J by 5 bases; unmatched bases: 12. Here the CDR3 DNA reads TGTGCCAGCAGTAAAGAGGGACTAGCGATTTCAGACGAGCAGTACTTC. Translated, it gives CASSKEGLAISDEQYF.

J is TRBJ1-1 and V is TRBV29-1; D ambiguous. Germline-derived CDR1 and CDR2 are SQVTM and ANQGSEA. CDR3 length equals 13 residues. The germline V and J ends were trimmed by 1 base and 0 bases, with 6 bases remaining between them. CDR3 nucleotide sequence: TGCAGCGTTGAAGTCAGTATGAACACTGAAGCTTTCTTT. Protein sequence: CSVEVSMNTEAFF.

The chain has TRBV19 and TRBJ1-6; no clear D gene. CDR1 is LNHDA and CDR2 is SQIVND in the germline V gene (reference sequence). The CDR3 loop spans 15 amino acids. V shed 7 bases and J shed 6 bases, with 16 bases lying between them. CDR3 protein: CASTPPGGFNSPLHF. The CDR3 bases are TGTGCCAGTACCCCCCCAGGCGGATTTAATTCACCCCTCCACTTT.

The sample holds a few counts of this clonotype. The chain uses TRBV5-1 and TRBJ1-5; D perhaps matches TRBD1 (5 bases). The CDR3 length is 15 residues. V lost 1 base to trimming and J lost 2 bases, with 10 bases between them. CDR1 and CDR2 from the germline V gene are SGHRS and YFSETQ. CDR3 coding DNA: TGCGCCAGCAGCTTGTCAGGGATGGGCAATCAGCCCCAGCATTTT. Its protein is CASSLSGMGNQPQHF. Based on the CDR3 plus reference TRBV5-1 and TRBJ1-5, the full variable domain is KAGVTQTPRYLIKTRGQQVTLSCSPISGHRSVSWYQQTPGQGLQFLFEYFSETQRNKGNFPGRFSGRQFSNSRSEMNVSTLELGDSALYLCASSLSGMGNQPQHFGDGTRLSIL.

The CDR3 loop is CSASLDFMAFF. As DNA, the CDR3 is TGCAGTGCTAGTCTGGATTTTATGGCTTTCTTT. The genes are TRBV20-1 and TRBJ1-1; D call uncertain. Germline CDR1 DFQATT, CDR2 SNEGSKA (reference sequence). CDR3 length: 11 residues. The ends were cut back, 3 bases at V and 11 bases at J, with 13 bases in the middle.

V gene TRBV4-2 combines with J gene TRBJ2-4, with 8 bases identical to TRBD2. Germline trimming cut 0 bases from V and 8 bases from J; bases unmatched to any gene: 24. Germline V gene data show CDR1 as LGHNA and CDR2 as YNFKEQ. The CDR3 is 21 residues long. CDR3 sequence: CASSQDSRTASRGGSGDIQYF. CDR3 DNA: TGTGCCAGCAGCCAAGATAGCCGTACGGCTTCCCGGGGGGGCAGTGGAGACATTCAGTACTTC.

At least ten counts were recorded for this clonotype. The CDR3 coding sequence is TGTGCCAGCAGCCAGACAGATACGCAGTATTTT. This translates into CASSQTDTQYF. This sequence joins TRBV12-3 or TRBV12-4 and TRBJ2-3; D is unresolved. The CDR3 runs 11 residues. V gave up 6 bases and J gave up 3 bases, with 4 bases separating them.

The rearrangement uses TRBV20-1 and TRBJ2-3; 10 bases match TRBD2. The CDR3 spans 15 residues. Germline V gene sequence: CDR1 DFQATT, CDR2 SNEGSKA (reference sequence). The ends lost 6 bases at V and 2 bases at J; junction bases unmatched: 8. CDR3 coding DNA: TGCAGTGCCCCCCCTAGCGGGAGTTACACAGATACGCAGTATTTT. This sequence encodes CSAPPSGSYTDTQYF.

The chain links TRBV15 to TRBJ2-2, with a possible D match to TRBD1 (5 bases). Germline-derived CDR1 and CDR2 are LNHNV and YYDKDF (reference sequence). Trimming took 5 bases from V and 0 from J, leaving 10 bases between them. The CDR3 covers 15 residues. This chain's CDR3 is CATSPAGPNTGELFF. CDR3 nucleotide sequence: TGTGCCACCAGCCCAGCAGGGCCGAACACCGGGGAGCTGTTTTTT.

Many counts were recorded for this clonotype. This sequence joins TRBV5-1 and TRBJ1-1; D is unclear. Germline CDR1 SGHRS, CDR2 YFSETQ. This CDR3 comprises 13 residues. V lost 5 bases and J 1 base, leaving 9 bases between the germline ends. The DNA for the CDR3 is TGCGCCAGCAGACCATCACAGAACACTGAAGCTTTCTTT. Translation: CASRPSQNTEAFF.

The chain is built from TRBV5-1 and TRBJ1-1; 9 positions match TRBD1. The germline CDR1 and CDR2 sequences are SGHRS and YFSETQ. V was pared by 4 bases and J by 5 bases, with 9 bases of the junction left unmatched. The CDR3 length is 15 residues. CDR3 sequence reads: CASSPGTGWTTEAFF. The CDR3, as DNA: TGCGCCAGCAGCCCCGGGACAGGGTGGACGACTGAAGCTTTCTTT.

The CDR3: CASSFPGLAGGGQYF. CDR3 DNA: TGTGCCAGCAGCTTCCCGGGACTAGCGGGAGGAGGGCAGTACTTC. The chain has TRBV6-1 and TRBJ2-7; TRBD2 matches at 15 bases. CDR3 length: 15 residues. Germline V lookup: CDR1 MNHNS, CDR2 SASEGT. Losses at the gene ends were 6 bases for V and 9 bases for J; bases not matched to a gene: 9.

This chain connects TRBV10-3 to TRBJ1-2; D not certain. In germline, CDR1 is ENHRY, CDR2 SYGVKD. The length of the CDR3 is 13 residues. V was shortened by 0 bases and J by 5 bases, with 7 bases between the two germline ends. CDR3 sequence (DNA): TGTGCCATCAGTGAGTCGAGAGGGTATGGCTACACCTTC. Amino acids: CAISESRGYGYTF.

This clonotype showed up many times. The V and J genes are TRBV15 and TRBJ1-1; a possible D gene is TRBD1 (5 bases). Trimming left V 1 base short and J 1 base short, with 10 bases between. Germline CDR1 LNHNV, CDR2 YYDKDF (reference sequence). The CDR3 is 15 amino acids. CDR3 in amino acids: CATSRGGGANTEAFF. The CDR3 DNA is TGTGCCACCAGCAGAGGAGGTGGGGCGAACACTGAAGCTTTCTTT.

The chain recombines TRBV5-1 with TRBJ1-1; 7 positions match TRBD1. Per the germline V gene, CDR1 is SGHRS and CDR2 is YFSETQ. Trimming took 4 bases from V and 0 from J; bases not matched to a gene: 6. The CDR3 totals 15 residues. The chain's CDR3 is CASSLQQGMNTEAFF. Here the CDR3 DNA reads TGCGCCAGCAGCCTACAACAGGGGATGAACACTGAAGCTTTCTTT.

This clonotype showed up just a few times. The chain has TRBV27 and TRBJ2-7; D possibly corresponds to TRBD1 (5 bases). V was pared by 6 bases and J by 2 bases, with 14 bases between. This CDR3 has 14 amino acids. Germline loops: CDR1 MNHEY, CDR2 SMNVEV (reference sequence). The CDR3 sequence: CASSQRWGTYEQYF. DNA for the CDR3: TGTGCCAGCAGCCAACGTTGGGGCACCTACGAGCAGTACTTC.

This clonotype was seen more than once but under ten times. The V call is TRBV29-1, the J call TRBJ2-1; 9 bases line up with TRBD2. After removal of 4 bases from V and 6 bases from J, the junction contained 7 bases not matched to a gene. This CDR3 region has 14 residues. Per the germline V gene, CDR1 is SQVTM and CDR2 is ANQGSEA. DNA of the CDR3: TGCAGCGTTGTAGGGCTAGCGGGACGCAATGAGCAGTTCTTC. Its protein product is CSVVGLAGRNEQFF.

This clonotype was seen repeatedly, ten times or more. This chain uses TRBV30 with TRBJ2-1; the D is unclear. Germline CDR1 GTSNPN, CDR2 SVGIG (reference sequence). This CDR3 is 11 amino acids long. Trimming removed 2 bases from V and 9 bases from J, with 8 bases in between. The CDR3 sequence: CAWSPLGEQFF. CDR3 DNA sequence: TGTGCCTGGAGTCCCCTGGGTGAGCAGTTCTTC. The variable domain in full, completed from reference TRBV30 and TRBJ2-1, reads SQTIHQWPATLVQPVGSPLSLECTVEGTSNPNLYWYRQAAGRGLQLLFYSVGIGQISSEVPQNLSASRPQDRQFILSSKKLLLSDSGFYLCAWSPLGEQFFGPGTRLTVL.

The chain recombines TRBV11-3 with TRBJ1-1; D call uncertain. Trimming pared 1 base from V and 1 base from J, leaving 10 bases between. Germline V gene sequence: CDR1 SGHNT, CDR2 YENEEA. The CDR3 is 15 amino acids. CDR3 DNA sequence: TGTGCCAGCAGCTTAGGCGGACGGTCGAACACTGAAGCTTTCTTT. Translating it yields CASSLGGRSNTEAFF.

In this sample, this clonotype turned up many times. The chain is built from TRBV5-1 and TRBJ2-3, with 9 bases identical to TRBD1. The J segment lost 5 bases and the V segment lost 4 bases, leaving 5 bases of the junction unmatched. Germline V lookup: CDR1 SGHRS, CDR2 YFSETQ. This CDR3 is 14 amino acids long. The CDR3 is CASSPGTGKDTQYF. CDR3 nucleotide sequence: TGCGCCAGCAGCCCAGGGACAGGGAAAGATACGCAGTATTTT.

The table lists this clonotype with a few counts. The chain combines TRBV19 with TRBJ1-3, with TRBD1 matching 10 bases. Trimming at V came to 5 bases and at J to 0 bases, leaving 13 bases not matched to a gene. Germline V gives CDR1 LNHDA, CDR2 SQIVND (reference sequence). This CDR3 has 19 amino acids. CDR3 in DNA: TGTGCCAGTAGTGCTACCGGGACAGGGGCCGCGAGCTCTGGAAACACCATATATTTT. It specifies CASSATGTGAASSGNTIYF.

This clonotype was picked up many times. This sequence joins TRBV5-1 and TRBJ2-2; TRBD1 matches at 12 bases. Germline V lookup: CDR1 SGHRS, CDR2 YFSETQ. V was clipped by 7 bases and J by 8 bases; unmatched bases: 12. CDR3 length: 16 amino acids. CDR3 residues: CASGPGTGGEGGELFF. The CDR3 DNA follows: TGCGCCAGCGGACCCGGGACAGGGGGCGAAGGTGGGGAGCTGTTTTTT.